The rows below give T cell receptor beta chains drawn from one sample of a study of T-cell memory formation after mild COVID-19. TCRdb itself ran the 5' RACE reads through MiXCR, one entry per CDR3 protein. The sample holds approximately 150,000 distinct CDR3 sequences, roughly 15% seen once. The sequencing sample was made of PBMCs or a T cell subset sorted from them (not recorded which). These receptors were obtained from an adult woman who had mild COVID-19 (a few samples of this study predate the infection). Cell type and time point are not known. Both conserved end residues are part of each CDR3. D genes are given only for firm matches. The listing skips clone size in some rows; elsewhere it reads once, few, many or a size class.

NA | TRBJ2-1 | NA | TRBV7-9 | TGTGCCAGCAGCCCATTCCAGGGTGAGCAGTTCTTC | CASSPFQGEQFF
many | TRBJ2-2 | TRBD1 | TRBV5-1 | TGCGCCAGCAGCTTGGTGCAGGGGGCCGGGGAGCTGTTTTTT | CASSLVQGAGELFF
few | TRBJ2-3 | NA | TRBV20-1 | TGCAGTGCTAGGTTGTTGGACTACCGGTTGAGCACAGATACGCAGTATTTT | CSARLLDYRLSTDTQYF
NA | TRBJ1-3 | NA | TRBV4-2 | TGTGCCAGCACCCCGGCCGGAGGCACAGAGACGTACTCTGGAAACACCATATATTTT | CASTPAGGTETYSGNTIYF
few | TRBJ1-5 | TRBD1 | TRBV12-3/TRBV12-4 | TGTGCCAGCAGGCATACAGGGGCCTCTAGCAATCAGCCCCAGCATTTT | CASRHTGASSNQPQHF
few | TRBJ2-7 | NA | TRBV19 | TGTGCCAGTAACTTCTTGGGCTACGAGCAGTACTTC | CASNFLGYEQYF
NA | TRBJ2-1 | NA | TRBV2 | TGTGCCAGCAGTTATACAGGAAGCTCCTACAATGAGCAGTTCTTC | CASSYTGSSYNEQFF
few | TRBJ2-3 | TRBD2 | TRBV7-9 | TGTGCCAGCAGCCGACTGACTAGCGGGGCCACACCTCGCAACACAGATACGCAGTATTTT | CASSRLTSGATPRNTDTQYF
NA | TRBJ1-1 | NA | TRBV30 | TGTGCCTGGAGTGGAGGGACTTGGGCTTTCTTT | CAWSGGTWAFF
NA | TRBJ2-6 | NA | TRBV11-2 | TGTGCCAGCAGCGGTGATTACAGGGCGCTGGAGCGGGCCAACGTCCTGACTTTC | CASSGDYRALERANVLTF
few | TRBJ2-7 | NA | TRBV30 | TGTGCCTGGAGAAAATTTGTTACGCAGTACTTC | CAWRKFVTQYF
few | TRBJ2-1 | NA | TRBV2 | TGTGCCAGCAGAGCCCGGGTCTCCTACAATGAGCAGTTCTTC | CASRARVSYNEQFF
NA | TRBJ2-1 | NA | TRBV18 | TGTGCCAGCTCACGGCCCCTCCCTAACAATGAGCAGTTCTTC | CASSRPLPNNEQFF
few | TRBJ2-2 | NA | TRBV5-6 | TGTGCCAGCAGCCTGGGACCGCCTACCTCCACCGGGGAGCTGTTTTTT | CASSLGPPTSTGELFF
NA | TRBJ2-1 | NA | TRBV12-5 | TGTGCTAGTGGTTTGCAACAGGTCAGCTCCTACAATGAGCAGTTCTTC | CASGLQQVSSYNEQFF
few | TRBJ2-7 | NA | TRBV12-3/TRBV12-4 | TGTGCCAGCAGGGTAGGGGCAAGCTCCTACGAGCAGTACTTC | CASRVGASSYEQYF
few | TRBJ2-7 | TRBD1 | TRBV5-5 | TGTGCCAGCAGCTCGGAGACCACGACAGGGAATTACGAGCAGTACTTC | CASSSETTTGNYEQYF
few | TRBJ1-1 | NA | TRBV11-3 | TGTGCCAGCATCCTTCAGTCCGGGGGCACTGAAGCTTTCTTT | CASILQSGGTEAFF
NA | TRBJ2-3 | NA | TRBV24-1 | TGTGCCACCAGTGATTTTGGAGCGGGCCCGCGGGATACGCAGTATTTT | CATSDFGAGPRDTQYF
few | TRBJ2-7 | TRBD1 | TRBV7-6 | TGTGCCAGCAGCTTAGGGGTGGGACAGGGAGATTTCTCCTACGAGCAGTACTTC | CASSLGVGQGDFSYEQYF
few | TRBJ2-1 | TRBD1 | TRBV5-5 | TGTGCCAGCAGCCGGGGGACAGGGGGCTCCTACAATGAGCAGTTCTTC | CASSRGTGGSYNEQFF
NA | TRBJ1-5 | NA | TRBV12-3/TRBV12-4 | TGTGCCAGCAGCGCCGTGGATCAGCCCCAGCATTTT | CASSAVDQPQHF
NA | TRBJ2-1 | TRBD2 | TRBV9 | TGTGCCAGCAGCGTAGATCAGCGGGAGTCCTACAATGAGCAGTTCTTC | CASSVDQRESYNEQFF
NA | TRBJ2-1 | NA | TRBV5-1 | TGCGCCAGCAGCTTGGTTCCGCAGCAGGGCTCCGATGAGCAGTTCTTC | CASSLVPQQGSDEQFF
NA | TRBJ2-1 | NA | TRBV10-3 | TGTGCCATCAGTGAGACTGCCGGCGGGAATGAGCAGTTCTTC | CAISETAGGNEQFF
few | TRBJ2-3 | NA | TRBV6-6 | TGTGCCAGCAGTTACGGGTCTAGCACAGATACGCAGTATTTT | CASSYGSSTDTQYF
NA | TRBJ2-5 | NA | TRBV5-1 | TGCGCCAGCAGCCCTGGGTGGGAGACCCAGTACTTC | CASSPGWETQYF
NA | TRBJ2-1 | TRBD1 | TRBV5-5 | TGTGCCAGCACCACCGGGACAGGGGGCGGTGAGCAGTTCTTC | CASTTGTGGGEQFF
NA | TRBJ2-1 | NA | TRBV24-1 | TGTGCCACCAGTGACCACGGGACAAACAATGAGCAGTTCTTC | CATSDHGTNNEQFF
NA | TRBJ1-5 | NA | TRBV6-5 | TGTGCCAGCAGTTACTCAATCAGCAATCAGCCCCAGCATTTT | CASSYSISNQPQHF
NA | TRBJ1-3 | NA | TRBV3-1 | TGTGCCAGCAGCCCCGGGACACTTCCTGGAAACACCATATATTTT | CASSPGTLPGNTIYF
NA | TRBJ2-1 | NA | TRBV6-1 | TGTGCCAGCAGTAGTAGGGAGTACAATGAGCAGTTCTTC | CASSSREYNEQFF
few | TRBJ1-2 | TRBD1 | TRBV24-1 | TGTGCCACCAGTGACCGGGACAGGGGGTCCGCTAACTATGGCTACACCTTC | CATSDRDRGSANYGYTF
NA | TRBJ1-1 | NA | TRBV29-1 | TGCAGCGTGGAAAACACAGGGTTCGGCACTGAAGCTTTCTTT | CSVENTGFGTEAFF
NA | TRBJ2-5 | NA | TRBV27 | TGTGCCACCAGGGCACTCACAGCCCTGGAGACCCAGTACTTC | CATRALTALETQYF
few | TRBJ1-1 | NA | TRBV28 | TGTGCCAGCATCGACGAGGGCTGGATGAACACTGAAGCTTTCTTT | CASIDEGWMNTEAFF